The source of this T cell receptor beta chain is a study of beta chain features in type 1 diabetes. Study information: Cell yields, age and gender were similar between patients and healthy donors. The study's findings and limits: PCR might pick shorter templates more often, in the same way for patients and controls. cDNA sequencing could over-represent cells with high TCR expression.

In this sample, this clone turned up a few times. Its specificity is unknown. Germline V gene lookup returns CDR1 SNHLY and CDR2 FYNNEI. CDR3 length: 13 amino acids. The ends were cut back, 4 bases at V and 5 bases at J, with 9 bases in the middle. Investigators reverse transcribed all isolated RNA, so they sequenced expressed TCRB transcripts. Here immunoSEQ multiplex PCR was the method, and the copy in TCRdb shows in-frame clones only, minus some. In the table there are approximately 150,000 clones, 9.5% to 10% of which are singletons. This clonotype was sampled from a woman aged 35 to 49 in good health. Specimen: central memory CD4+ T cells from blood. The genes are TRBV2 and TRBJ2-1; D possibly corresponds to TRBD2 (5 bases). The CDR3 DNA follows: TGTGCCAGCAGTGGAGCCGGGGACAATGAGCAGTTCTTC. Protein product: CASSGAGDNEQFF. Filled out from reference TRBV2 and TRBJ2-1, the complete variable domain reads EPEVTQTPSHQVTQMGQEVILRCVPISNHLYFYWYRQILGQKVEFLVSFYNNEISEKSEIFDDQFSVERPDGSNFTLKIRSTKLEDSAMYFCASSGAGDNEQFFGPGTRLTVL.